The 21 T cell receptor beta chains listed next were all sequenced from one sample in a study of control samples from healthy donors and cancer patients. Measured with immunoSEQ multiplex PCR; TCRdb has only the in-frame clones, and not every one. The data show about 44,000 clones, 80% to 90% seen once. Sequencing used PBMCs. The source of these receptors is a woman in her sixties or seventies with lung cancer.

The V and J genes are TRBV6-6 and TRBJ2-7; possibly TRBD1 for D (6 bases). V dropped 6 bases and J dropped 2 bases, with 14 bases sitting between them. This CDR3 contains 14 residues. Germline assignment: CDR1 MNHNY and CDR2 SVGAGI (reference sequence). CDR3 amino acids: CASRPDRNPYEQYF. In nucleotides, the CDR3 is TGTGCCAGCAGACCAGACAGGAATCCCTACGAGCAGTACTTC.

This clone appeared a single time. The chain combines TRBV9 with TRBJ2-2, with 8 bases aligning to TRBD1. V shed 4 bases and J 1 base; nucleotides not matched to a gene: 6. CDR3 length: 16 residues. Germline assignment: CDR1 SGDLS and CDR2 YYNGEE. Written as DNA, the CDR3 is TGTGCCAGCAGCCTACGACAGGGGCTGAACACCGGGGAGCTGTTTTTT. This translates into CASSLRQGLNTGELFF.

The chain joins TRBV25-1 to TRBJ2-2; D gene ambiguous. There are 14 residues in the CDR3. Germline-derived CDR1 and CDR2 are MGHDK and SYGVNS. V was clipped by 8 bases and J by 3 bases, with 13 bases between them. The CDR3 DNA reads TGTGCCAGCCGTCCAGGAGTGGACACCGGGGAGCTGTTTTTT. Residues: CASRPGVDTGELFF.

The rearrangement links TRBV5-6 to TRBJ2-7; a weak D match, TRBD2 (6 bases). V was pared by 1 base and J by 3 bases, with 14 bases between. Looked up from germline, CDR1 is SGHDT and CDR2 is YYEEEE. The CDR3 totals 15 residues. The CDR3 coding sequence is TGTGCCAGCAGCTTGCAGGCAGGGAGGTTCTACGAGCAGTACTTC. Protein product: CASSLQAGRFYEQYF.

The gene calls are TRBV5-5 and TRBJ2-7, with TRBD2 identical over 11 bases. Trimming cost V 5 bases and J 7 bases; bases outside gene matches: 11. Germline CDR1 SGHKS, CDR2 YYEKEE (reference sequence). The CDR3 loop spans 15 amino acids. The CDR3 protein is CASRLTSGSYREQYF. The CDR3 bases are TGTGCCAGCAGACTAACTAGCGGGAGTTATAGGGAGCAGTACTTC.

This clone appeared a single time. V and J are TRBV7-2 and TRBJ2-3; a possible D gene is TRBD2 (5 bases). Germline V gives CDR1 SGHTA, CDR2 FQGNSA. V was trimmed by 4 bases and J by 6 bases, leaving 11 bases between them. This CDR3 region has 13 residues. The CDR3 here is CASSSTRGDTQYF. Written as DNA, the CDR3 is TGTGCCAGCAGCTCGACCCGGGGTGATACGCAGTATTTT.

The chain recombines TRBV25-1 with TRBJ1-5; D is unresolved. Per the germline V gene, CDR1 is MGHDK and CDR2 is SYGVNS. The V gene lost 3 bases and the J gene lost 5 bases, with 11 bases spanning the gap. The CDR3 spans 14 residues. CDR3 amino acids: CASSEWSVDQPQHF. The DNA of the CDR3 is TGTGCCAGCAGTGAGTGGTCAGTTGATCAGCCCCAGCATTTT.

The J gene is TRBJ2-3, the V gene TRBV6-1; the match to TRBD2 covers 9 bases. V trimming: 2 bases; J trimming: 4 bases; junction bases outside the gene matches: 13. The CDR3 spans 18 residues. The germline V gene has CDR1 MNHNS and CDR2 SASEGT. CDR3 residues: CASSEREVAGAFSDTQYF. For the CDR3, the DNA is TGTGCCAGCAGTGAAAGGGAAGTAGCGGGAGCCTTTTCAGATACGCAGTATTTT.

This chain links TRBV28 with TRBJ1-2, with 7 bases fitting TRBD1. The CDR3 consists of 11 residues. The ends lost 6 bases at V and 8 bases at J; junction bases unmatched: 3. The germline CDR1 and CDR2 sequences are MDHEN and SYDVKM. The CDR3, as DNA: TGTGCCAGCAGAACAGGGGTAGGCTACACCTTC. Translated, it gives CASRTGVGYTF.

This chain joins TRBV12-3 or TRBV12-4 and TRBJ1-2; D is uncertain. This CDR3 is 11 amino acids long. V was pared by 1 base and J by 8 bases, with 5 bases between. The CDR3 DNA reads TGTGCCAGCAGTTTAGGGAGAGGCTACACCTTC. It yields the protein CASSLGRGYTF.

The chain combines TRBV11-3 with TRBJ2-7; D is possibly TRBD2 (5 bases). Germline CDR1 is SGHNT and CDR2 is YENEEA. The length of the CDR3 is 13 residues. The CDR3 DNA is TGTGCCAGCAGCTTCACTAGTACCAACTTCCTAGAGGTC. Encoded protein: CASSFTSTNFLEV.

The chain combines TRBV4-1 with TRBJ2-1, with D perhaps TRBD1 (5 bases). The CDR3 loop spans 14 amino acids. In germline, CDR1 is MGHRA, CDR2 YSYEKL. The V end lost 5 bases, the J end lost 10 bases, and 18 bases lay between the germline ends. CDR3 DNA: TGCGCCAGCAGCTCCCGAGACCTAGACAGCGAGCAGTTCTTC. Residues: CASSSRDLDSEQFF.

The V gene is TRBV6-4, the J gene TRBJ2-2; tentatively, D is TRBD1 (5 bases). The CDR3 is 14 residues long. The germline CDR1 and CDR2 sequences are MRHNA and SNTAGT. The germline V and J ends were trimmed by 6 bases and 1 base, with 9 bases remaining between them. CDR3 sequence: CASSPTGNTGELFF. The DNA for the CDR3 is TGTGCCAGCAGCCCCACAGGGAACACCGGGGAGCTGTTTTTT.

The V call is TRBV19, the J call TRBJ2-1; weak D call: TRBD2 (6 bases). Looked up from germline, CDR1 is LNHDA and CDR2 is SQIVND (reference sequence). The CDR3 loop spans 13 amino acids. V lost 4 bases, J lost 5 bases, and 9 bases lay in between. DNA of the CDR3: TGTGCCAGTAGTACGGGACTTGACAATGAGCAGTTCTTC. Translated: CASSTGLDNEQFF.

The chain is built from TRBV18 and TRBJ1-5; D unresolved. Trimming stripped 2 bases from V and 2 bases from J, with 16 bases between. Germline CDR1 is KGHSH and CDR2 is LQKENI. CDR3 size: 17 residues. The CDR3 DNA reads as TGTGCCAGCTCACCATGGGCAGTAGACTCGGGCAATCAGCCCCAGCATTTT. Translating it yields CASSPWAVDSGNQPQHF.

The rearrangement uses TRBV9 and TRBJ1-6; 7 bases match TRBD1. The CDR3 consists of 14 residues. V lost 3 bases and J lost 10; bases outside the gene matches: 7. From germline, CDR1 is SGDLS and CDR2 YYNGEE. The CDR3 DNA reads as TGTGCCAGCAGCGCCGGGACAGCCCAATCACCCCTCCACTTT. Encoded protein: CASSAGTAQSPLHF. The whole variable domain, remainder taken from reference TRBV9 and TRBJ1-6, is DSGVTQTPKHLITATGQRVTLRCSPRSGDLSVYWYQQSLDQGLQFLIQYYNGEERAKGNILERFSAQQFPDLHSELNLSSLELGDSALYFCASSAGTAQSPLHFGNGTRLTVT.

DNA for the CDR3: TGTGCCAGTAGAAACTCGGGGGCTAACTATGGCTACACCTTC. Translated: CASRNSGANYGYTF. The chain is built from TRBV19 and TRBJ1-2; tentative D call: TRBD1 (5 bases). Germline V lookup: CDR1 LNHDA, CDR2 SQIVND (reference sequence). The V end was cut by 6 bases, the J end by 0 bases, with 11 bases between. This CDR3 is 14 amino acids long. The full variable domain, in which reference TRBV19 and TRBJ1-2 provide the parts outside the CDR3, is DGGITQSPKYLFRKEGQNVTLSCEQNLNHDAMYWYRQDPGQGLRLIYYSQIVNDFQKGDIAEGYSVSREKKESFPLTVTSAQKNPTAFYLCASRNSGANYGYTFGSGTRLTVV.

The V gene is TRBV12-3 or TRBV12-4, the J gene TRBJ2-7; D is unresolved. Trimming left V 4 bases short and J 4 bases short, with 8 bases between. The CDR3 spans 12 residues. The CDR3 protein is CASSSEEYEQYF. CDR3 nucleotide sequence: TGTGCCAGCAGTTCCGAGGAATACGAGCAGTACTTC.

CDR3 sequence: CASSFRLVDEQFF. CDR3 nucleotides: TGTGCCAGCAGTTTCCGACTTGTGGATGAGCAGTTCTTC. The V call is TRBV12-3 or TRBV12-4, the J call TRBJ2-1; D ambiguous. This CDR3 has 13 residues. Trimming removed 3 bases from V and 8 bases from J, with 11 bases in between.

The chain has TRBV5-1 and TRBJ2-3; no reliable D call. The CDR3 consists of 14 residues. The germline gives CDR1 SGHRS, CDR2 YFSETQ. V was clipped by 5 bases and J by 3 bases, with 13 bases between them. CDR3 protein: CASSLDSVTDTQYF. As DNA, the CDR3 is TGCGCCAGCAGTCTTGACTCGGTTACAGATACGCAGTATTTT.

The chain is built from TRBV3-1 (or the pseudogene TRBV3-2) and TRBJ1-1; a weak D match, TRBD1 (5 bases). Between the trimmed V and J ends, which lost 2 bases and 6 bases, there was a span of 13 bases. CDR3 length: 14 residues. Germline V gives CDR1 LGHDT, CDR2 YNNKEL (reference sequence). CDR3 DNA sequence: TGTGCCAGCAGCCAAACGGCAGGGTCGGCTGAAGCTTTCTTT. It translates to CASSQTAGSAEAFF.